This TCR beta chain was documented in a study of blood T cell repertoires in COVID-19. Study background: Both acute and convalescent COVID-19 samples were obtained from the United States, Italy and Spain. The cDNA or gDNA used as material had been derived from T cells, B-cell-depleted T cells, or PBMCs.

The CDR3 is made up of 14 amino acids. Original data processing: By means of reference gene primer amplification, nucleated cell counts were estimated. The method was immunoSEQ multiplex PCR; TCRdb's version includes in-frame clones alone and lacks a portion of them. V and J calls plus clone size are reproduced from that table; the DNA served to infer D and trimming. Among 60,000 to 80,000 clones listed, roughly 85% were seen once. The V gene is TRBV21-1, the J gene TRBJ2-7; no DNA check was done on the table's D call, TRBD2. TRBV21-1 is described as a pseudogene. The clonotype was recovered from a man over 45 with acute or convalescent COVID-19. Sequences were obtained from peripheral blood. CDR3 sequence reads: CASSRGLEIYEQYF. In nucleotides, the CDR3 is TGTGCCAGCAGCCGGGGACTAGAAATATACGAGCAGTACTTC.